The 21 T cell receptor beta chains listed next were all sequenced from one sample in a study of blood T cell repertoires in COVID-19. Data came from immunoSEQ multiplex PCR; TCRdb stores just in-frame clones and leaves some out. This sample has about 61,000 clones, with roughly 80% found just once. Sequencing was carried out using peripheral blood. These TCRs come from a man in his 70s with acute or convalescent COVID-19.

The J gene is TRBJ2-7, the V gene TRBV5-1; the match to TRBD2 covers 12 bases. With V trimmed by 3 bases and J by 0 bases, 1 base remained unmatched. This CDR3 has 15 amino acids. Germline-derived CDR1 and CDR2 are SGHRS and YFSETQ. The chain's CDR3 is CASSSSGGDSYEQYF. CDR3 in DNA: TGCGCCAGCAGCTCTAGCGGGGGGGACTCCTACGAGCAGTACTTC.

This rearrangement joins TRBV7-9 to TRBJ1-2; D perhaps matches TRBD1 (6 bases). Deletions cut 5 bases from V and 4 bases from J, with 17 bases between. CDR3 length equals 15 residues. In germline, CDR1 is SEHNR, CDR2 FQNEAQ (reference sequence). In DNA, the CDR3 is TGTGCCAGCAGCCCAACTGACAGGAACCTCTATGGCTACACCTTC. This codes for CASSPTDRNLYGYTF.

This chain links TRBV28 with TRBJ2-7; perhaps TRBD2 as D (5 bases). This CDR3 contains 14 residues. V was pared by 5 bases and J by 5 bases, with 16 bases between. Looked up from germline, CDR1 is MDHEN and CDR2 is SYDVKM. The CDR3 DNA sequence: TGTGCCAGCAGTACTAACGAGGGATTCCACGAGCAGTACTTC. Translated: CASSTNEGFHEQYF. The full variable domain, rest sourced from reference TRBV28 and TRBJ2-7, is DVKVTQSSRYLVKRTGEKVFLECVQDMDHENMFWYRQDPGLGLRLIYFSYDVKMKEKGDIPEGYSVSREKKERFSLILESASTNQTSMYLCASSTNEGFHEQYFGPGTRLTVT.

This clone appeared a few times. The chain carries TRBV9 and TRBJ2-1, with D hard to call. The CDR3 contains 15 residues. Germline lookup yields CDR1 SGDLS and CDR2 YYNGEE. V lost 0 bases to trimming and J lost 4 bases, with 11 bases between them. CDR3 region: CASSVGSQTYNEQFF. CDR3 nucleotides: TGTGCCAGCAGCGTAGGATCACAGACATACAATGAGCAGTTCTTC.

The V gene is TRBV7-9, the J gene TRBJ2-3, with D possibly TRBD2 on 6 matching bases. The V end was cut by 3 bases, the J end by 5 bases, with 15 bases between. Germline V lookup: CDR1 SEHNR, CDR2 FQNEAQ (reference sequence). This CDR3 region has 15 residues. The CDR3 spells CASSFASLAKDTQYF. The CDR3 DNA is TGTGCCAGCAGCTTTGCTTCGCTAGCGAAAGATACGCAGTATTTT.

The chain carries TRBV5-1 and TRBJ1-4; 9 positions match TRBD1. Germline V CDR1 and CDR2: SGHRS, YFSETQ. With 0 bases clipped from V and 14 bases from J, the junction kept 5 bases outside the gene matches. The CDR3 contains 13 residues. The CDR3 protein is CASSLDWDRVLFF. The CDR3 DNA follows: TGCGCCAGCAGCTTGGATTGGGACAGGGTTCTGTTTTTT.

The chain carries TRBV3-1 (or the pseudogene TRBV3-2) and TRBJ2-3; the match to TRBD2 covers 15 bases. This CDR3 region has 20 residues. Looked up from germline, CDR1 is LGHDT and CDR2 is YNNKEL (reference sequence). V trimming: 4 bases; J trimming: 2 bases; junction bases outside the gene matches: 13. CDR3 protein: CASSRGSHGLAGGPTDTQYF. CDR3 in DNA: TGTGCCAGCAGCCGCGGATCTCACGGACTAGCGGGGGGGCCCACAGATACGCAGTATTTT.

In its sample, this clone was seen a few times. The chain joins TRBV3-1 (or the pseudogene TRBV3-2) to TRBJ1-2, with D maybe TRBD1 (5 bases). CDR3 length: 14 amino acids. Germline-derived CDR1 and CDR2 are LGHDT and YNNKEL (reference sequence). Trimming took off 4 bases at V and 3 bases at J, with 12 bases between the two ends. CDR3 DNA sequence: TGTGCCAGCAGCCCCAGGTTCAGGGACTATGGCTACACCTTC. Protein sequence: CASSPRFRDYGYTF.

As regards this clone: Other DNA variants within this sample encode the same CDR3. The chain combines TRBV6-5 with TRBJ2-1; D gene uncertain. Per the germline V gene, CDR1 is MNHEY and CDR2 is SVGAGI. The length of the CDR3 is 14 residues. V lost 7 bases and J lost 0, with 10 bases in between. The CDR3 loop reads CASTLASSYNEQFF. In nucleotides, the CDR3 is TGTGCCAGCACCCTCGCGAGCTCCTACAATGAGCAGTTCTTC.

This chain connects TRBV7-2 to TRBJ2-7; unclear D gene. The CDR3 spans 11 residues. Germline lookup yields CDR1 SGHTA and CDR2 FQGNSA. The V end lost 3 bases, the J end lost 2 bases, and 2 bases lay between the germline ends. The CDR3: CASSFTYEQYF. CDR3 nucleotides: TGTGCCAGCAGCTTTACCTACGAGCAGTACTTC.

This chain links TRBV19 with TRBJ2-2; perhaps TRBD2 as D (5 bases). In germline, CDR1 is LNHDA, CDR2 SQIVND (reference sequence). The CDR3 covers 17 residues. V gave up 5 bases and J gave up 0 bases, with 16 bases separating them. For the CDR3, the DNA is TGTGCCAGTAGTCCGACCTTACTAGAAGCGAACACCGGGGAGCTGTTTTTT. Protein: CASSPTLLEANTGELFF.

The V and J genes are TRBV6-5 and TRBJ1-1; maybe TRBD1 (6 bases). CDR3 length: 14 residues. CDR1 and CDR2 from the germline V gene are MNHEY and SVGAGI. V lost 6 bases to trimming and J lost 1 base, with 12 bases between them. DNA for the CDR3: TGTGCCAGCAGCTCGGGGACATCGAACACTGAAGCTTTCTTT. Translated, it gives CASSSGTSNTEAFF.

The chain links TRBV18 to TRBJ2-5; the match to TRBD2 covers 8 bases. The trim removed 3 bases at V and 3 bases at J, leaving 6 bases unmatched. Germline CDR1 is KGHSH and CDR2 is LQKENI. The CDR3 length is 15 residues. The CDR3 here is CASSPSIAGKETQYF. The CDR3 DNA reads as TGTGCCAGCTCACCGTCAATAGCGGGGAAAGAGACCCAGTACTTC.

This clone was observed a few times. The chain's CDR3 is CASSLGTGGIYYEQYF. The CDR3 DNA sequence: TGCGCCAGCAGCTTGGGGACAGGGGGCATCTACTACGAGCAGTACTTC. The genes are TRBV5-1 and TRBJ2-7; 11 bases are a match to TRBD1. CDR1 and CDR2 (germline): SGHRS, YFSETQ. J gave up 3 bases and V 0 bases, and 5 bases lay outside the gene matches. This CDR3 comprises 16 residues.

The chain combines TRBV3-1 (or the pseudogene TRBV3-2) with TRBJ1-3; TRBD1 agrees at 8 bases. J lost 4 bases, V lost 4 bases, and 6 bases had no gene match. Germline assignment: CDR1 LGHDT and CDR2 YNNKEL (reference sequence). CDR3 length: 15 amino acids. The DNA for the CDR3 is TGTGCCAGCAGCCCACCGGGACAGGCGGGAAACACCATATATTTT. This codes for CASSPPGQAGNTIYF.

The rearrangement uses TRBV6-6 and TRBJ1-5; D call uncertain. The CDR3 is 14 residues long. The V end lost 2 bases, the J end lost 3 bases, and 8 bases lay between the germline ends. Germline CDR1 and CDR2: MNHNY and SVGAGI (reference sequence). The chain's CDR3 is CASSYEVDNQPQHF. The CDR3 nucleotides are TGTGCCAGCAGTTACGAGGTAGACAATCAGCCCCAGCATTTT.

The chain couples TRBV7-8 to TRBJ2-5, with 8 bases aligning to TRBD2. The CDR3 has 15 amino acids. The V segment lost 5 bases and the J segment 5 bases; nucleotides outside the gene matches: 10. Germline loops: CDR1 SGHVS, CDR2 FQNEAQ. The CDR3 spells CASSPPGGGLETQYF. Written as DNA, the CDR3 is TGTGCCAGCAGCCCTCCCGGCGGGGGGCTGGAGACCCAGTACTTC.

V gene TRBV2 combines with J gene TRBJ2-2, with D unclear. The CDR3 spans 13 residues. The ends were cut back, 5 bases at V and 4 bases at J, with 8 bases in the middle. From germline, CDR1 is SNHLY and CDR2 FYNNEI. In DNA form, the CDR3 reads TGTGCCAGCAGTTATACACCCACCGGGGAGCTGTTTTTT. Translated, it gives CASSYTPTGELFF.

This clone has more than one count but fewer than ten. The chain has TRBV12-5 and TRBJ1-3; D possibly corresponds to TRBD1 (5 bases). V was trimmed by 6 bases and J by 0 bases, leaving 9 bases between them. The germline V gene has CDR1 LGHNT and CDR2 FRNRAP. The CDR3 consists of 14 residues. The CDR3 reads CASGQGFSGNTIYF. In DNA form, the CDR3 reads TGTGCTAGTGGCCAGGGTTTCTCTGGAAACACCATATATTTT. Based on the CDR3 plus reference TRBV12-5 and TRBJ1-3, the full variable domain is DARVTQTPRHKVTEMGQEVTMRCQPILGHNTVFWYRQTMMQGLELLAYFRNRAPLDDSGMPKDRFSAEMPDATLATLKIQPSEPRDSAVYFCASGQGFSGNTIYFGEGSWLTVV.

This chain joins TRBV28 and TRBJ1-6; 7 nucleotides align to TRBD1. CDR1 is MDHEN, CDR2 SYDVKM, per germline. V gave up 2 bases and J gave up 10 bases; unmatched junction bases: 2. This CDR3 comprises 13 residues. The CDR3 bases are TGTGCCAGCAGTTTAGACAGGGAATCACCCCTCCACTTT. Translated: CASSLDRESPLHF.

J is TRBJ1-5 and V is TRBV7-9; 7 nucleotides agree with TRBD1. Germline CDR1 is SEHNR and CDR2 is FQNEAQ (reference sequence). The CDR3 extends over 16 amino acids. With 1 base clipped from V and 4 bases from J, the junction kept 7 bases outside the gene matches. The CDR3 DNA is TGTGCCAGCAGCTTAGGGGACAGCTCACCTAATCAGCCCCAGCATTTT. Translated: CASSLGDSSPNQPQHF.